Listed here are 14 T cell receptor beta chains from one sample, sequenced in a study of blood T cell repertoires in COVID-19. Profiling relied on immunoSEQ multiplex PCR, and the TCRdb table lists in-frame clones only, not all of them. The sample has around 110,000 clones, less than 90% seen once. The sample consisted of peripheral blood. The receptors originated from a human donor in a cohort sampled during active COVID-19.

J is TRBJ2-3 and V is TRBV7-9, with 9 bases that match TRBD2. This CDR3 has 17 amino acids. V gave up 1 base and J gave up 2 bases; unmatched junction bases: 7. Looked up from germline, CDR1 is SEHNR and CDR2 is FQNEAQ (reference sequence). In DNA, the CDR3 is TGTGCCAGCAGCTTAGGTCCACTAGCGGGCAACACAGATACGCAGTATTTT. Its translation is CASSLGPLAGNTDTQYF.

J is TRBJ2-3 and V is TRBV5-1; unclear D gene. CDR1 SGHRS and CDR2 YFSETQ come from the germline V gene. V gave up 2 bases and J gave up 6 bases, with 16 bases separating them. CDR3 length: 15 amino acids. The DNA of the CDR3 is TGCGCCAGCAGCTTCTCAGCGATTGTCGGGGATACGCAGTATTTT. Its protein is CASSFSAIVGDTQYF.

This clone was seen only a few times. The V and J genes are TRBV2 and TRBJ1-5; TRBD1 agrees at 8 bases. The germline V gene encodes CDR1 SNHLY and CDR2 FYNNEI. The CDR3 runs to 13 residues. The V and J ends lost 6 bases and 8 bases, in that order; junction bases with no gene match: 6. The chain's CDR3 is CASRGQAAEPQHF. CDR3 bases: TGTGCCAGCAGGGGACAGGCCGCGGAGCCCCAGCATTTT.

The chain couples TRBV3-1 (or the pseudogene TRBV3-2) to TRBJ2-7, with 10 bases matching TRBD2. CDR3 length: 16 residues. Germline assignment: CDR1 LGHDT and CDR2 YNNKEL (reference sequence). After removal of 3 bases from V and 6 bases from J, the junction contained 11 bases not matched to a gene. CDR3 sequence reads: CASSHSELAGSGEQYF. CDR3 DNA: TGTGCCAGCAGCCACTCCGAACTAGCGGGATCAGGCGAGCAGTACTTC.

The count of this clone is one. The chain has TRBV27 and TRBJ1-2; TRBD1 matches at 9 bases. V shed 6 bases and J 7 bases; nucleotides not matched to a gene: 6. Germline values: CDR1 MNHEY, CDR2 SMNVEV (reference sequence). CDR3 length equals 13 residues. CDR3 nucleotides: TGTGCCAGCAGGTGGAACAGGGGGCTTGGCTACACCTTC. The encoded protein is CASRWNRGLGYTF.

The gene calls are TRBV5-1 and TRBJ1-1, with D possibly TRBD1 on 6 matching bases. CDR1 is SGHRS, CDR2 YFSETQ, per germline. The CDR3 sequence is 15 residues long. Trimming removed 5 bases at V and 1 base at J, with 15 bases between. The CDR3: CASRTQTGTNTEAFF. Here the CDR3 DNA reads TGCGCCAGCAGGACCCAAACAGGGACGAACACTGAAGCTTTCTTT. The full variable domain, its missing parts supplied by reference TRBV5-1 and TRBJ1-1, is KAGVTQTPRYLIKTRGQQVTLSCSPISGHRSVSWYQQTPGQGLQFLFEYFSETQRNKGNFPGRFSGRQFSNSRSEMNVSTLELGDSALYLCASRTQTGTNTEAFFGQGTRLTVV.

A few counts support this clone. V and J are TRBV28 and TRBJ2-2; 9 bases align to TRBD2. Germline CDR1 MDHEN, CDR2 SYDVKM. J was trimmed by 0 bases and V by 5 bases; bases with no gene match: 1. CDR3 length: 15 amino acids. CDR3 DNA sequence: TGTGCCAGCAGTCTAGCGGGGCCGAACACCGGGGAGCTGTTTTTT. It specifies CASSLAGPNTGELFF.

The rearrangement uses TRBV9 and TRBJ2-1; D call uncertain. The ends were cut back, 4 bases at V and 3 bases at J, with 14 bases in the middle. This CDR3 has 15 residues. The germline CDR1 and CDR2 sequences are SGDLS and YYNGEE. CDR3 in amino acids: CASSLPRNFYNEQFF. CDR3 coding DNA: TGTGCCAGCAGCCTCCCGAGGAACTTCTACAATGAGCAGTTCTTC.

J is TRBJ2-7 and V is TRBV7-2, with D possibly matching TRBD2 (6 bases). The length of the CDR3 is 13 residues. Trimming took 5 bases from V and 7 from J, leaving 15 bases between them. Germline V gene sequence: CDR1 SGHTA, CDR2 FQGNSA. The CDR3 is CASSARLGYEQYF. In DNA, the CDR3 is TGTGCCAGCAGCGCCAGACTAGGCTATGAGCAGTACTTC. Complete variable domain (other parts from reference TRBV7-2 and TRBJ2-7): GAGVSQSPSNKVTEKGKDVELRCDPISGHTALYWYRQSLGQGLEFLIYFQGNSAPDKSGLPSDRFSAERTGGSVSTLTIQRTQQEDSAVYLCASSARLGYEQYFGPGTRLTVT.

CDR3 sequence (DNA): TGTGCCAGCAGTGCTTCCGGGGGGACTAGCACAGATACGCAGTATTTT. The encoded protein is CASSASGGTSTDTQYF. This chain joins TRBV6-4 and TRBJ2-3, with TRBD2 identical over 7 bases. CDR1 MRHNA and CDR2 SNTAGT come from the germline V gene. The CDR3 loop spans 16 amino acids. J was trimmed by 0 bases and V by 4 bases; bases with no gene match: 7.

V is TRBV6-5 and J is TRBJ1-5; 7 bases are shared with TRBD1. The CDR3 has 15 residues. With V trimmed by 6 bases and J by 2 bases, 7 bases remained unmatched. From germline, CDR1 is MNHEY and CDR2 SVGAGI. The CDR3, as DNA: TGTGCCAGCAGCCTACAGGGGATGGGCAATCAGCCCCAGCATTTT. It specifies CASSLQGMGNQPQHF.

This chain connects TRBV6-2 or TRBV6-3 to TRBJ2-7; 9 bases line up with TRBD2. Trimming cost V 2 bases and J 3 bases; bases outside gene matches: 5. This CDR3 spans 15 amino acids. The germline V gene has CDR1 MNHEY and CDR2 SVGEGT. CDR3 sequence: CASSYQTSGHYEQYF. CDR3 sequence (DNA): TGTGCCAGCAGTTACCAGACTAGCGGCCACTACGAGCAGTACTTC.

The V and J genes are TRBV5-1 and TRBJ2-3; 9 positions agree with TRBD1. CDR1 and CDR2 from the germline V gene are SGHRS and YFSETQ. V lost 1 base and J lost 0; bases outside the gene matches: 3. The CDR3 is 16 residues long. CDR3 nucleotide sequence: TGCGCCAGCAGCTTGATGGGACAGGGTAGCACAGATACGCAGTATTTT. Amino acid sequence: CASSLMGQGSTDTQYF.

The chain carries TRBV5-4 and TRBJ1-1; 8 positions match TRBD1. This CDR3 spans 13 amino acids. With V trimmed by 5 bases and J by 11 bases, 11 bases remained unmatched. Germline V gene lookup returns CDR1 SGHNT and CDR2 YYREEE (reference sequence). The CDR3 is CASRGTGISRAFF. The DNA of the CDR3 is TGTGCCAGCAGAGGGACAGGCATTTCCCGTGCTTTCTTT.